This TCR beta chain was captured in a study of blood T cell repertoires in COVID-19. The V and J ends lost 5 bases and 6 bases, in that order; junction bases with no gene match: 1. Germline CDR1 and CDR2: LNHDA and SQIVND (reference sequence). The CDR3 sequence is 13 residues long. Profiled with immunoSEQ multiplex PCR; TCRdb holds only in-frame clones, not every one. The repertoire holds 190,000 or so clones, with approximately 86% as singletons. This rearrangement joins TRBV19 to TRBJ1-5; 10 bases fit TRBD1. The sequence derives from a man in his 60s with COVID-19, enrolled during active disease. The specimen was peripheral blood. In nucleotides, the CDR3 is TGTGCCAGTAGTGGGGACAGGGGTCAGCCCCAGCATTTT. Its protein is CASSGDRGQPQHF.